Shown below are 22 T cell receptor beta chains from a single sample sequenced in a study of blood T cell repertoires in COVID-19. Measured with immunoSEQ multiplex PCR; TCRdb has only the in-frame clones, and not every one. The sample lists about 32,000 clones, roughly 87% occurring once. The sequenced material came from peripheral blood. These receptors all come from a man aged 45 to 65 with active or convalescent COVID-19.

V is TRBV27 and J is TRBJ1-2; TRBD1 matches at 7 bases. The CDR3 sequence is 16 residues long. Trimming took 2 bases from V and 4 from J; bases not matched to a gene: 10. Germline lookup yields CDR1 MNHEY and CDR2 SMNVEV (reference sequence). In nucleotides, the CDR3 is TGTGCCAGCAGTTTACGGGGGGGACAGACCTTCTATGGCTACACCTTC. Protein: CASSLRGGQTFYGYTF.

The genes are TRBV11-2 and TRBJ1-4, with TRBD1 identical over 7 bases. The CDR3 has 15 amino acids. Germline V gene lookup returns CDR1 SGHAT and CDR2 FQNNGV. V dropped 5 bases and J dropped 8; count of bases not matched to a gene: 11. The DNA of the CDR3 is TGTGCCAGCAGCCCTTTTGGGACAGTGGGGGAAAAACTGTTTTTT. It specifies CASSPFGTVGEKLFF.

The rearrangement uses TRBV29-1 and TRBJ1-1, with a weak D call TRBD1 (5 bases). The CDR3 runs to 13 residues. The V end was cut by 3 bases, the J end by 6 bases, with 14 bases between. CDR1 is SQVTM and CDR2 is ANQGSEA in the germline V gene. The CDR3: CSVDFRVASEAFF. CDR3 coding DNA: TGCAGCGTTGATTTCAGGGTAGCATCTGAAGCTTTCTTT.

The chain employs TRBV7-9 and TRBJ2-2; 8 bases map to TRBD1. The CDR3 extends over 16 amino acids. V was pared by 4 bases and J by 1 base, with 5 bases of the junction left unmatched. Per the germline V gene, CDR1 is SEHNR and CDR2 is FQNEAQ (reference sequence). The CDR3 sequence: CASSSQGTGNTGELFF. The CDR3 DNA reads as TGTGCCAGCAGCTCGCAGGGGACAGGGAACACCGGGGAGCTGTTTTTT.

V is TRBV5-1 and J is TRBJ2-7, with a possible D match to TRBD1 (7 bases). The CDR3 is 15 amino acids. Germline V gene lookup returns CDR1 SGHRS and CDR2 YFSETQ. Trimming left V 4 bases short and J 2 bases short, with 16 bases between. CDR3 nucleotide sequence: TGCGCCAGCAGCCGGGCGGGGCAGGGGGCCTACGAGCAGTACTTC. Its protein product is CASSRAGQGAYEQYF.

The V gene is TRBV15, the J gene TRBJ2-1; 9 bases match TRBD2. The length of the CDR3 is 16 residues. CDR1 is LNHNV, CDR2 YYDKDF, per germline (reference sequence). Trimming at V came to 0 bases and at J to 8 bases, leaving 8 bases not matched to a gene. Here the CDR3 DNA reads TGTGCCACCAGCAGAGATCCGGGCGGGAGGGTGGATGAGCAGTTCTTC. It translates to CATSRDPGGRVDEQFF. Full variable domain (rest looked up from reference TRBV15 and TRBJ2-1): DAMVIQNPRYQVTQFGKPVTLSCSQTLNHNVMYWYQQKSSQAPKLLFHYYDKDFNNEADTPDNFQSRRPNTSFCFLDIRSPGLGDTAMYLCATSRDPGGRVDEQFFGPGTRLTVL.

The CDR3 sequence: CASSLPRVAGELFF. The CDR3 DNA sequence: TGTGCCAGCAGCTTGCCCAGGGTCGCCGGGGAGCTGTTTTTT. This chain uses TRBV5-4 with TRBJ2-2, with D tentatively TRBD1 (5 bases). CDR1 and CDR2 (germline): SGHNT, YYREEE (reference sequence). The ends were cut back, 1 base at V and 6 bases at J, with 10 bases in the middle. The CDR3 runs 14 residues.

V usage is TRBV3-1 (or the pseudogene TRBV3-2) and J usage is TRBJ2-1; 9 nucleotides match TRBD2. The CDR3 sequence is 13 residues long. Germline lookup yields CDR1 LGHDT and CDR2 YNNKEL (reference sequence). With V trimmed by 4 bases and J by 10 bases, 5 bases remained unmatched. In DNA form, the CDR3 reads TGTGCCAGCAGCCCTACTACTAGCGGGGAGCAGTTCTTC. Its protein is CASSPTTSGEQFF.

The J gene is TRBJ2-1, the V gene TRBV7-2; TRBD2 matches 7 bases. CDR1 and CDR2 from the germline V gene are SGHTA and FQGNSA. This CDR3 spans 14 amino acids. V was pared by 0 bases and J by 12 bases, with 8 bases of the junction left unmatched. The CDR3, as DNA: TGTGCCAGCAGCTTAGCGGGGGGGGACGGTGTGCAGTTCTTC. It yields the protein CASSLAGGDGVQFF.

The rearrangement links TRBV28 to TRBJ1-4; no clear D gene. This CDR3 comprises 17 residues. The V gene's germline CDR1 is MDHEN and CDR2 SYDVKM. V lost 7 bases and J lost 4, with 22 bases in between. The CDR3 here is CASTTTSWTGYNEKLFF. Written as DNA, the CDR3 is TGTGCCAGCACAACTACCTCTTGGACTGGGTATAATGAAAAACTGTTTTTT. The complete variable domain, with remaining parts taken from reference TRBV28 and TRBJ1-4, reads DVKVTQSSRYLVKRTGEKVFLECVQDMDHENMFWYRQDPGLGLRLIYFSYDVKMKEKGDIPEGYSVSREKKERFSLILESASTNQTSMYLCASTTTSWTGYNEKLFFGSGTQLSVL.

The genes are TRBV9 and TRBJ2-1, with D unresolved. Trimming pared 0 bases from V and 0 bases from J, leaving 10 bases between. This CDR3 region has 16 residues. Germline CDR1 is SGDLS and CDR2 is YYNGEE. The CDR3 here is CASSVDGGTSYNEQFF. CDR3 coding DNA: TGTGCCAGCAGCGTAGATGGCGGAACCTCCTACAATGAGCAGTTCTTC.

The V call is TRBV5-6, the J call TRBJ2-7; D gene unclear. Trimming took off 4 bases at V and 3 bases at J, with 11 bases between the two ends. Germline V lookup: CDR1 SGHDT, CDR2 YYEEEE. The CDR3 consists of 13 residues. The CDR3 DNA sequence: TGTGCCAGCAGCGTCCGACTGAACTACGAGCAGTACTTC. Protein sequence: CASSVRLNYEQYF.

The CDR3 nucleotides are TGTGCCAGCAGTTTAACTTCCCCTGGCGGAAAGATCTACAATGAGCAGTTCTTC. It specifies CASSLTSPGGKIYNEQFF. The chain links TRBV27 to TRBJ2-1; no clear D gene. Deletions cut 2 bases from V and 3 bases from J, with 20 bases between. Germline loops: CDR1 MNHEY, CDR2 SMNVEV (reference sequence). The CDR3 runs 18 residues.

J is TRBJ1-1 and V is TRBV7-9; TRBD1 is a possible D gene (5 bases). From germline, CDR1 is SEHNR and CDR2 FQNEAQ (reference sequence). Trimming left V 5 bases short and J 0 bases short, with 13 bases between. The CDR3 consists of 15 residues. DNA of the CDR3: TGTGCCAGCAGCCCTCGACAGACCTTGAACACTGAAGCTTTCTTT. Translating gives CASSPRQTLNTEAFF.

The genes are TRBV6-2 or TRBV6-3 and TRBJ2-4, with TRBD2 matching 7 bases. Germline trimming cut 3 bases from V and 12 bases from J; bases unmatched to any gene: 8. The CDR3 totals 13 residues. The V gene's germline CDR1 is MNHEY and CDR2 SVGEGT. The CDR3 loop is CASSYGGRSDQYF. DNA for the CDR3: TGTGCCAGCAGTTATGGCGGGAGAAGTGATCAGTACTTC.

This chain uses TRBV7-7 with TRBJ2-1; no clear D. Per germline, CDR1 SSHAT and CDR2 FNYEAQ (reference sequence). CDR3 size: 12 residues. V was pared by 5 bases and J by 10 bases, with 12 bases between. This CDR3 reads CASSPDGYEQFF. CDR3 coding DNA: TGTGCCAGCAGCCCCGACGGGTACGAGCAGTTCTTC.

This chain joins TRBV6-2 or TRBV6-3 and TRBJ1-5; 7 nucleotides line up with TRBD1. The CDR3 loop spans 14 amino acids. Germline assignment: CDR1 MNHEY and CDR2 SVGEGT. The ends lost 5 bases at V and 4 bases at J; junction bases unmatched: 5. CDR3 residues: CASSQTGRNQPQHF. CDR3 nucleotides: TGTGCCAGCAGTCAGACAGGGCGGAATCAGCCCCAGCATTTT.

The chain employs TRBV29-1 and TRBJ2-7; TRBD1 agrees at 8 bases. Trimming cost V 7 bases and J 2 bases; bases outside gene matches: 4. This CDR3 has 12 amino acids. The germline gives CDR1 SQVTM, CDR2 ANQGSEA. The CDR3 spells CSAGQAAYEQYF. The CDR3 coding sequence is TGCAGCGCGGGACAGGCCGCCTACGAGCAGTACTTC.

This clone has just a few counts. J is TRBJ2-7 and V is TRBV5-1, with D possibly being TRBD2 (5 bases). The CDR3 has 15 amino acids. Germline assignment: CDR1 SGHRS and CDR2 YFSETQ. V was shortened by 0 bases and J by 0 bases, with 10 bases between the two germline ends. For the CDR3, the DNA is TGCGCCAGCAGCTTGGAGAGGGCTAGCTCCTACGAGCAGTACTTC. Amino acids: CASSLERASSYEQYF.

The chain uses TRBV5-1 and TRBJ2-3, with no clear D. Per the germline V gene, CDR1 is SGHRS and CDR2 is YFSETQ. The CDR3 is 12 residues long. The V end was cut by 2 bases, the J end by 7 bases, with 8 bases between. The CDR3 sequence: CASSLQQNTQYF. As DNA, the CDR3 is TGCGCCAGCAGCTTACAACAGAATACGCAGTATTTT.

This chain connects TRBV10-2 to TRBJ1-2, with D possibly being TRBD1 (6 bases). The V end was cut by 4 bases, the J end by 5 bases, with 17 bases between. The CDR3 sequence is 15 residues long. CDR1 WSHSY and CDR2 SAAADI come from the germline V gene. In DNA form, the CDR3 reads TGCGCCAGCAGTGCGGACAGCCCGTATCGGTATGGCTACACCTTC. This translates into CASSADSPYRYGYTF.

The chain has TRBV29-1 and TRBJ2-5; 14 bases match TRBD2. This CDR3 comprises 17 residues. Losses at the gene ends were 6 bases for V and 4 bases for J; bases not matched to a gene: 13. Germline values: CDR1 SQVTM, CDR2 ANQGSEA. CDR3 DNA sequence: TGCAGCGTGGGAAGACTAGCGGGAGGGTTGGGAGGAGAGACCCAGTACTTC. Its translation is CSVGRLAGGLGGETQYF.